This TCR beta chain is from a study of radiation and T cells in renal cell carcinoma. Study in general: Nephrectomy followed 15 Gy stereotactic body radiation by 4 weeks. Study outcomes and limitations: Pretreatment tumor biopsies were lacking, so baseline clonotypes are unknown. From baseline, blood top tumor clonotypes peaked at 2 weeks post-radiation.

The data were produced by immunoSEQ multiplex PCR, yet TCRdb's version contains in-frame clones alone and is incomplete. The profile shows about 130,000 clones, about 81% of them singletons. The V gene's germline CDR1 is MGHRA and CDR2 YSYEKL. V shed 4 bases and J shed 4 bases, with 13 bases lying between them. This CDR3 spans 14 amino acids. The time point denotes: blood 2 weeks post-SBRT. Treatment meaning: 15 Gy SBRT to primary tumor, nephrectomy 4 weeks later. Clear cell pathology was present in this patient's renal cell carcinoma. Worth noting for this clone: What it binds is not known.

The sequenced sample was blood, obtained from a patient whose treatment included radiotherapy and nephrectomy. The rearrangement joins TRBV4-1 to TRBJ1-1, with D unclear. This TCR was sampled from a woman aged 55-70 years with renal cell carcinoma. CDR3 residues: CASSPVGSGTEAFF. In DNA, the CDR3 is TGCGCCAGCAGCCCCGTGGGGTCGGGCACTGAAGCTTTCTTT.